This T cell receptor beta chain was documented in a study of Graves' ophthalmopathy and Graves' hyperthyroidism (dated by TCRdb to 2016 to 2018). With respect to the entire study: Peripheral blood was collected at initial diagnosis, prior to any treatment. T-cell repertoires of thyroid tissue and blood were compared in over 5 hyperthyroidism patients. An independent validation cohort was composed of roughly 18 hyperthyroidism patients and more than 15 patients who later progressed from hyperthyroidism to ophthalmopathy. In total, 135 blood samples were TCR-sequenced: 40 to 45 ophthalmopathy, approximately 80 hyperthyroidism and roughly 17 hyperthyroidism-to-ophthalmopathy patients. The study used TCR beta repertoire signatures to distinguish Graves' ophthalmopathy from Graves' hyperthyroidism and to predict progression to ophthalmopathy. Following sampling, methimazole starting at 30 mg daily was administered to hyperthyroidism patients, and high-dose intravenous methylprednisolone was administered to ophthalmopathy patients. To explore V-J signatures distinguishing ophthalmopathy from hyperthyroidism, a discovery set of about 99 patients (roughly 45 ophthalmopathy, 55 to 60 stable hyperthyroidism) was enrolled. The investigation overall reported the following: Among expanded thyroid clonotypes with frequency above 0.001, most also showed up in blood, which suggests that blood repertoires may reflect the thyroid immune response. In validation, the model predicted ophthalmopathy progression with 55% to 71% sensitivity and less than 80% specificity; some 13 predicted patients were CT-confirmed with GO in a median of approximately 6.5 months. No statistical method was used to set the sample size in advance, and the investigators knew which group each participant was assigned to. In cross-validation, the 13-signature model distinguished ophthalmopathy from stable hyperthyroidism with 85% to 90% sensitivity and around 82% specificity, and in the test set the corresponding values were roughly 78% and 74%.

This clonotype showed up just a few times. The antigen it binds to is not known. No qualities accompany the bases; no much larger clone lies one base away. Patients with ophthalmopathy had moderately to severely active disease, with a Clinical Activity Score of 3 or more, a NOSPECS grade of 4 or more, and a disease duration of less than 3 months. Patients were excluded if they had other autoimmune diseases, uncontrolled infections, pregnancy or lactation. Clinical symptoms, serum thyroxine, TRAb, thyroid ultrasound and orbital computed tomography were used for diagnosis. PBMCs were isolated from about 10 ml of fresh peripheral blood by Ficoll-Paque density gradient centrifugation. Trizol reagent was used to extract the total RNA, and its quality was then checked on an Agilent 2100 Bioanalyzer. For repertoire sequencing, the TCR beta CDR3 regions were amplified from RNA transcripts. The first round was an RT-PCR using HTBI primers with the Qiagen OneStep RT-PCR kit, and this first round was followed by a second-round multiplex PCR, then size selection and purification. The libraries underwent paired-end sequencing with 100 bp reads on an Illumina HiSeq2000. Concerning the study's data processing: SOAPnuke was used for read processing, and reads with adapters, uncalled bases, a mean Phred below 15, or no exact constant-primer or identifier match were discarded. COPE v1.2.5 was used to merge high-quality paired reads. Clonotypes were defined as unique nucleotide sequences and were aligned to IMGT TRB V, D and J references using MiTCR v1.1. The analysis was limited to V-J combinations with a frequency above 0.0001, which together covered 99.2% of the repertoires. A TCR clonal expansion and chaos score per V-J combination was defined as the ratio of F50 clonal expansion to chaos observed in the TCRdist matrix. Welch's t-statistics and random forest were used to narrow the features down to roughly twelve V-J combinations, which were then fed into a naive Bayes classifier. Thyroid-blood repertoire similarity was quantified with the Morisita-Horn index. Through fastp at Q25 and MiXCR, TCRdb rebuilt clones from the public reads, retaining in-frame beta chains. Merged by CDR3 protein, the rows form single entries marked with the most common genes and DNA. The authors' filters were not applied to this entry. Here the sample has roughly 700,000 distinct CDR3 sequences; around 40% occur a single time. The ten top clones hold approximately 43% of the sample.

The CDR3 starts with the cysteine, ends with the phenylalanine, and has 14 residues. Only CDR3 DNA remains: 42 bases, in frame from the first base. Trimming takes 6 bases off V and 1 base off J; junction bases not matched to a gene: 4. Based on the germline V gene, the CDR1 and CDR2 sequences are SNHLY and FYNNEI. Sequenced input: peripheral blood. The origin of this receptor is an adult man with Graves' ophthalmopathy. Recombination joined TRBV2 with TRBJ2-7; a stretch of 9 junction bases matches TRBD1. The DNA is TGTGCCAGCAGGGGGACAGGGACATCCTACGAGCAGTACTTC. Translation gives CASRGTGTSYEQYF.